Below are 32 T cell receptor beta chains sequenced from a single sample in a study of blood T cells in healthy people across ages. For the second PCR, which ran for about 7 to 11 cycles, a sample-barcoded 5' primer and a J-beta primer mix were used. Each CDR3 protein gets one entry after TCRdb re-called the 5' RACE reads with MiXCR. There are hundreds of thousands of distinct CDR3 sequences in the sample; roughly two fifths occur only once, and roughly 19% lies in the top ten. Sequencing input: blood. Receptor source: a woman aged 55-75 years in good health.

This clonotype was seen only a few times. The chain carries TRBV20-1 and TRBJ2-3; the D gene is possibly TRBD2 (6 bases). The germline CDR1 and CDR2 sequences are DFQATT and SNEGSKA (reference sequence). The CDR3 totals 17 residues. V shed 3 bases and J shed 0 bases, with 19 bases lying between them. The chain's CDR3 is CSASGGIGLGSTDTQYF. The CDR3 DNA reads as TGCAGTGCTAGCGGGGGAATAGGCCTAGGTAGCACAGATACGCAGTATTTT.

As to this clonotype: A much larger clone lies one base from this, so it may be a read error. V is TRBV9 and J is TRBJ2-7; D could derive from TRBD1 or TRBD2 (5 bases each). There are 16 residues in the CDR3. CDR1 is SGDLS and CDR2 is YYNGEE in the germline V gene. Deletions cut 0 bases from V and 7 bases from J, with 20 bases between. CDR3 in DNA: TGTGCCAGCAGCGTAGATAATGGGGGTACTGGCAATGAGCAGTACTTC. Residues: CASSVDNGGTGNEQYF.

The V and J genes are TRBV12-3 or TRBV12-4 and TRBJ2-2; 9 bases fit TRBD2. Trimming cost V 3 bases and J 5 bases; bases outside gene matches: 7. This CDR3 has 16 amino acids. The chain's CDR3 is CASSFASGGITGELFF. CDR3 DNA sequence: TGTGCCAGCAGTTTTGCCAGCGGGGGGATAACCGGGGAGCTGTTTTTT.

This clonotype has just one count. This chain joins TRBV12-3 or TRBV12-4 and TRBJ1-3; no reliable D call. V lost 4 bases and J 0 bases, leaving 10 bases between the germline ends. The CDR3 loop spans 15 amino acids. The CDR3 here is CASSSSVISGNTIYF. DNA of the CDR3: TGTGCCAGCAGTTCATCAGTGATCTCTGGAAACACCATATATTTT.

There are a few counts of this clonotype. The chain is built from TRBV6-2 or TRBV6-3 and TRBJ1-5; no clear D. The CDR3 runs to 15 residues. Germline values: CDR1 MNHEY, CDR2 SVGEGT. Trimming cost V 2 bases and J 0 bases, with 8 bases left between them. CDR3 loop: CASSYGSYSNQPQHF. Here the CDR3 DNA reads TGTGCCAGCAGTTACGGATCATATAGCAATCAGCCCCAGCATTTT.

V and J are TRBV7-2 and TRBJ2-1, with a tentative D call TRBD1 (6 bases). CDR3 size: 18 residues. Trimming stripped 4 bases from V and 0 bases from J, with 19 bases between. From germline, CDR1 is SGHTA and CDR2 FQGNSA. The CDR3, as DNA: TGTGCCAGCAGCTCTCCAGGGGCCGTCCACGGCTCCTACAATGAGCAGTTCTTC. It translates to CASSSPGAVHGSYNEQFF.

The rearrangement joins TRBV15 to TRBJ2-7; 7 bases fit TRBD1. The J call could be wrong; TRBJ2-5 is a better fit for the DNA end. This CDR3 has 15 residues. CDR1 and CDR2 from the germline V gene are LNHNV and YYDKDF (reference sequence). Here the CDR3 reads CATSTNNRGQETQYF. In DNA form, the CDR3 reads TGTGCCACCAGCACAAATAACAGGGGTCAAGAGACCCAGTACTTC.

The chain carries TRBV28 and TRBJ1-4; TRBD1 aligns across 9 bases. The germline CDR1 and CDR2 sequences are MDHEN and SYDVKM. Trimming removed 6 bases from V and 3 bases from J; junction bases left unmatched: 2. The CDR3 is 14 amino acids. CDR3 DNA sequence: TGTGCCAGCAGGGGGGACAGGGCTAATGAAAAACTGTTTTTT. The encoded protein is CASRGDRANEKLFF.

This clonotype was found a few times. V usage is TRBV4-3 and J usage is TRBJ2-1, with D maybe TRBD2 (6 bases). Germline V lookup: CDR1 LGHNA, CDR2 YSLEER. CDR3 size: 15 residues. Trimming shortened V by 1 base and J by 4 bases, and 11 bases separated the two germline ends. Written as DNA, the CDR3 is TGCGCCAGCAGCCAAGTTAGTAGCGGTTACAATGAGCAGTTCTTC. This gives the protein CASSQVSSGYNEQFF.

The J gene is TRBJ1-4, the V gene TRBV15; D is unclear. The ends were cut back, 3 bases at V and 4 bases at J, with 12 bases in the middle. Germline lookup yields CDR1 LNHNV and CDR2 YYDKDF (reference sequence). This CDR3 contains 15 residues. The CDR3 coding sequence is TGTGCCACCAGCAGGGTCGGGATCGATAATGAAAAACTGTTTTTT. Residues: CATSRVGIDNEKLFF.

V usage is TRBV30 and J usage is TRBJ2-7; no clear D. Judging by the DNA end, TRBJ2-4 fits better; the J call may be wrong. The CDR3 sequence is 12 residues long. Germline loops: CDR1 GTSNPN, CDR2 SVGIG (reference sequence). The chain's CDR3 is CAWTSTKNIQYF. The CDR3 DNA follows: TGTGCCTGGACTAGTACCAAAAACATTCAGTACTTC.

A word on this clonotype: A junction end diverges from the germline sequence, so it may reflect a read error. J is TRBJ2-6 and V is TRBV5-6; 7 bases fit TRBD1. The germline V gene encodes CDR1 SGHDT and CDR2 YYEEEE. The CDR3 sequence is 17 residues long. The CDR3 nucleotides read TGTGCCAGCAGCTTGATTGACAGGGCCCCTGGGGCCAACGTCCGGACTTTC. It specifies CASSLIDRAPGANVRTF.

This chain links TRBV15 with TRBJ2-5; D might be TRBD1 or TRBD2, each matching 5 bases. Looked up from germline, CDR1 is LNHNV and CDR2 is YYDKDF (reference sequence). Trimming left V 0 bases short and J 11 bases short, with 19 bases between. The CDR3 contains 15 residues. The CDR3 loop is CATSRERGGLSTQYF. For the CDR3, the DNA is TGTGCCACCAGCAGAGAGAGGGGCGGGCTCTCGACGCAGTACTTC.

There are a few counts of this clonotype. The genes are TRBV2 and TRBJ2-3; 11 bases fit TRBD2. The CDR3 loop spans 19 amino acids. V trimming: 2 bases; J trimming: 3 bases; junction bases outside the gene matches: 13. The germline V gene has CDR1 SNHLY and CDR2 FYNNEI. CDR3 loop: CASSESASGRPEFTDTQYF. The DNA for the CDR3 is TGTGCCAGCAGTGAATCGGCTAGCGGGAGGCCGGAGTTTACAGATACGCAGTATTTT.

The V gene is TRBV28, the J gene TRBJ2-1, with D perhaps assigned TRBD1 or TRBD2 (7 bases each). This CDR3 comprises 14 residues. The V end lost 5 bases, the J end lost 10 bases, and 18 bases lay between the germline ends. CDR1 and CDR2 (germline): MDHEN, SYDVKM. CDR3: CASSPQGGTYEQFF. The CDR3 DNA sequence: TGTGCCAGCAGTCCGCAGGGGGGGACCTACGAGCAGTTCTTC. The complete variable domain, with remaining parts taken from reference TRBV28 and TRBJ2-1, reads DVKVTQSSRYLVKRTGEKVFLECVQDMDHENMFWYRQDPGLGLRLIYFSYDVKMKEKGDIPEGYSVSREKKERFSLILESASTNQTSMYLCASSPQGGTYEQFFGPGTRLTVL.

The chain is built from TRBV9 and TRBJ2-5; D could derive from TRBD1 or TRBD2 (5 bases each). Trimming removed 3 bases from V and 2 bases from J, with 11 bases in between. The CDR3 consists of 14 residues. Germline CDR1 SGDLS, CDR2 YYNGEE. The CDR3 coding sequence is TGTGCCAGCAGCGCGGGACGGCAACAAGAGACCCAGTACTTC. It yields the protein CASSAGRQQETQYF.

As regards this clonotype: A read error is possible here, since a much larger clone lies one base away. V usage is TRBV6-1 and J usage is TRBJ1-1; D call uncertain. The CDR3 is 12 amino acids. Germline CDR1 MNHNS, CDR2 SASEGT. CDR3: CAGSVSETEAFF. The CDR3 bases are TGTGCCGGCAGTGTGTCAGAAACTGAAGCTTTCTTT.

The V gene is TRBV10-3, the J gene TRBJ2-1; D gene unclear. Germline CDR1 and CDR2: ENHRY and SYGVKD. The CDR3 contains 18 residues. With 0 bases removed from V and 5 bases from J, the gap between germline ends came to 20 bases. For the CDR3, the DNA is TGTGCCATCAGTGAGTCTCTGAGGCAGGCCGAAATACACAATGAGCAGTTCTTC. It encodes CAISESLRQAEIHNEQFF.

The chain carries TRBV6-2 or TRBV6-3 and TRBJ2-1; TRBD2 agrees at 12 bases. The CDR3 contains 18 residues. Germline V gene lookup returns CDR1 MNHEY and CDR2 SVGEGT. V was pared by 6 bases and J by 8 bases, with 17 bases of the junction left unmatched. The CDR3 spells CASRPQIGLAGTYDEQFF. CDR3 coding DNA: TGTGCCAGCAGACCTCAAATCGGACTAGCGGGAACTTACGATGAGCAGTTCTTC.

A word on this clonotype: This sequence may be a read error, since a much larger clone differs from it by one base. V gene TRBV7-9 combines with J gene TRBJ2-7; the match to TRBD2 covers 9 bases. CDR3 size: 15 residues. With 4 bases clipped from V and 7 bases from J, the junction kept 11 bases outside the gene matches. Germline V gives CDR1 SEHNR, CDR2 FQNEAQ (reference sequence). DNA of the CDR3: TGTGCCAGCAGCTCCCGCAGCGGGAGGAACAATGAGCAGTACTTC. It specifies CASSSRSGRNNEQYF.

The rearrangement joins TRBV27 to TRBJ2-3, with 8 nucleotides matching TRBD1. J was trimmed by 2 bases and V by 2 bases; bases with no gene match: 12. From germline, CDR1 is MNHEY and CDR2 SMNVEV (reference sequence). The CDR3 loop spans 18 amino acids. The CDR3 here is CASSLGAWGTGNTDTQYF. Here the CDR3 DNA reads TGTGCCAGCAGTTTAGGGGCGTGGGGGACAGGAAACACAGATACGCAGTATTTT.

The J gene is TRBJ2-7, the V gene TRBV29-1; 10 nucleotides agree with TRBD1. CDR3 length: 14 residues. V lost 4 bases, J lost 5 bases, and 8 bases stayed unmatched. Germline values: CDR1 SQVTM, CDR2 ANQGSEA. In DNA form, the CDR3 reads TGCAGCGTTGGAAGGGACAGGGGACTCGACGAGCAGTACTTC. As protein: CSVGRDRGLDEQYF.

The count of this clonotype is one. At one of its ends the junction is not consistent with the germline gene, which may arise from a read error. V is TRBV20-1 and J is TRBJ2-1, with D possibly TRBD2 on 5 matching bases. The germline V gene encodes CDR1 DFQATT and CDR2 SNEGSKA (reference sequence). The CDR3 is made up of 12 amino acids. The CDR3 loop reads CCASMKYNEQFF. CDR3 bases: TGCTGTGCTAGCATGAAGTACAATGAGCAGTTCTTC.

This clonotype turned up a few times. This chain connects TRBV7-2 to TRBJ2-3, with 11 positions matching TRBD2. From germline, CDR1 is SGHTA and CDR2 FQGNSA. This CDR3 has 20 residues. Trimming took 5 bases from V and 0 from J; bases not matched to a gene: 16. The CDR3 protein is CASSPRGAGLAEASTDTQYF. The CDR3 DNA follows: TGTGCCAGCAGCCCGAGGGGTGCGGGACTAGCGGAAGCTAGCACAGATACGCAGTATTTT.

The chain recombines TRBV7-2 with TRBJ2-2; tentatively, D is TRBD1 (6 bases). V was cut by 1 base and J by 5 bases, with 11 bases left in between. The CDR3 is 15 residues long. Germline V gives CDR1 SGHTA, CDR2 FQGNSA. The CDR3 sequence: CASSLDRVGTGELFF. CDR3 coding DNA: TGTGCCAGCAGCTTAGACAGGGTTGGAACCGGGGAGCTGTTTTTT.

This clonotype came up once. The gene calls are TRBV18 and TRBJ1-2, with no clear D. Germline V gene sequence: CDR1 KGHSH, CDR2 LQKENI. The CDR3 extends over 13 amino acids. Trimming pared 2 bases from V and 3 bases from J, leaving 7 bases between. The CDR3 protein is CASSPRVDYGYTF. The CDR3 DNA sequence: TGTGCCAGCTCACCAAGAGTGGACTATGGCTACACCTTC.

This clonotype occurred many times. The rearrangement joins TRBV10-3 to TRBJ2-1, with TRBD2 matching 10 bases. CDR1 is ENHRY, CDR2 SYGVKD, per germline. V lost 7 bases and J lost 7; bases outside the gene matches: 7. The CDR3 has 14 residues. The CDR3 sequence: CAITAGTSANEQFF. In nucleotides, the CDR3 is TGTGCCATCACCGCCGGGACTAGCGCAAATGAGCAGTTCTTC.

This clonotype was recorded a few times. This chain joins TRBV5-1 and TRBJ2-7; 9 bases fit TRBD1. The DNA end favors TRBJ2-5, so the J call may be wrong. The CDR3 runs 15 residues. Per the germline V gene, CDR1 is SGHRS and CDR2 is YFSETQ. CDR3 DNA sequence: TGCGCCAGCAGCTTGGGGGGGACAGGGATGGAGACCCAGTACTTC. It yields the protein CASSLGGTGMETQYF.

This chain uses TRBV27 with TRBJ1-6; 7 bases are shared with TRBD1. Germline loops: CDR1 MNHEY, CDR2 SMNVEV (reference sequence). V lost 2 bases and J lost 12; bases outside the gene matches: 10. The CDR3 is 15 amino acids. The CDR3 DNA reads TGTGCCAGCAGTTTAGGGACAGATAGCAAGGGACCCCTCCACTTT. Amino acid sequence: CASSLGTDSKGPLHF.

This clonotype turned up a few times. The gene calls are TRBV5-6 and TRBJ2-7, with TRBD2 as a possible D gene (6 bases). V shed 1 base and J shed 5 bases, with 10 bases lying between them. Per germline, CDR1 SGHDT and CDR2 YYEEEE. The CDR3 runs 13 residues. CDR3 bases: TGTGCCAGCAGCTTGACTGGAGGGGACGAGCAGTACTTC. This translates into CASSLTGGDEQYF.

The V and J genes are TRBV7-3 and TRBJ1-2; D is uncertain. The CDR3 spans 14 residues. V was shortened by 4 bases and J by 7 bases, with 16 bases between the two germline ends. The germline V gene encodes CDR1 SGHTA and CDR2 FQGTGA. Here the CDR3 DNA reads TGTGCCAGCAGCTCCGACCCGGGATCATGTGGCTACACCTTC. This gives the protein CASSSDPGSCGYTF.

This chain links TRBV27 with TRBJ2-3, with TRBD1 matching over 8 bases. Germline CDR1 and CDR2: MNHEY and SMNVEV (reference sequence). V shed 0 bases and J 6 bases; nucleotides not matched to a gene: 8. There are 16 residues in the CDR3. CDR3 DNA: TGTGCCAGCAGTTTATCGTGGCAGGGGGCATGGGATACGCAGTATTTT. Protein product: CASSLSWQGAWDTQYF.